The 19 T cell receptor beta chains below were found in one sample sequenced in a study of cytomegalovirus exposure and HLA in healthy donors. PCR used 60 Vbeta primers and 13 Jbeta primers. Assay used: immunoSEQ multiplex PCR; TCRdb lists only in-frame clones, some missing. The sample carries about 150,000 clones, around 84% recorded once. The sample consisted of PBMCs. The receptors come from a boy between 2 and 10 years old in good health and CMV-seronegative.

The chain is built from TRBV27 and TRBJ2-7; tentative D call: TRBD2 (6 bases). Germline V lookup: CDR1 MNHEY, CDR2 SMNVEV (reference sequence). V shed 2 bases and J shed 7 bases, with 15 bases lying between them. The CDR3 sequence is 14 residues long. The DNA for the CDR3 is TGTGCCAGCAGTTTAATAAGTATTGGGGGGGAGCAGTACTTC. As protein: CASSLISIGGEQYF.

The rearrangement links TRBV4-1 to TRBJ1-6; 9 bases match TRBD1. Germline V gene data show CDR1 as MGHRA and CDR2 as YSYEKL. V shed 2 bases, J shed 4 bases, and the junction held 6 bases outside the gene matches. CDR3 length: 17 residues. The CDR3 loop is CASSQRGQGPYNSPLHF. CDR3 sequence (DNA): TGCGCCAGCAGCCAACGTGGACAGGGGCCTTATAATTCACCCCTCCACTTT.

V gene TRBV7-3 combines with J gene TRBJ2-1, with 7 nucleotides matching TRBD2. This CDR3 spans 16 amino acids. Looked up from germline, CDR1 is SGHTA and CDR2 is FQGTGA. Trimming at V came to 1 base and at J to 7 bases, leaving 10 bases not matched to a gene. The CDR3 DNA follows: TGTGCCAGCAGCTTAAAAAGGACTAGTCCCCGGAATGAGCAGTTCTTC. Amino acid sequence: CASSLKRTSPRNEQFF.

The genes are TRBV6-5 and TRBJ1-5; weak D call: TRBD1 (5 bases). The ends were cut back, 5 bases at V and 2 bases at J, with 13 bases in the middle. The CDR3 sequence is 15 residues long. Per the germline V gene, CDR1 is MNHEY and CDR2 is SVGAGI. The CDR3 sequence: CASSPDQGGNQPQHF. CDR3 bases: TGTGCCAGCAGTCCGGACCAGGGTGGCAATCAGCCCCAGCATTTT.

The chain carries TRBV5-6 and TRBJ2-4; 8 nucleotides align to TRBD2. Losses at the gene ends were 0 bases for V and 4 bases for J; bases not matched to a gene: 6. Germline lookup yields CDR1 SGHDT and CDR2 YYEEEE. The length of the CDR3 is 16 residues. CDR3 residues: CASSLVGTSGKNIQYF. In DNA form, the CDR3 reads TGTGCCAGCAGCTTGGTGGGAACTAGCGGTAAAAACATTCAGTACTTC.

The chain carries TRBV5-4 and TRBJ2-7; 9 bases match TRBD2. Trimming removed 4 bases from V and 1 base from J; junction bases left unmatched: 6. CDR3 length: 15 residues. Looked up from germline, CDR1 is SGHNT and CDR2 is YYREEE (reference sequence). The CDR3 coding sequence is TGTGCCAGCAGCCACAGCGGGAGGCAATCCTACGAGCAGTACTTC. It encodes CASSHSGRQSYEQYF.

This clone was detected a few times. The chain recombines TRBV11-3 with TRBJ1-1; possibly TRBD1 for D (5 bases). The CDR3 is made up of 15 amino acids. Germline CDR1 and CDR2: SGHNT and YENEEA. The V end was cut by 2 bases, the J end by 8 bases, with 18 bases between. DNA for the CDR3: TGTGCCAGCAGCTTAAGGGGAAAAGAGGCAGGGGAAGCTTTCTTT. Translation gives CASSLRGKEAGEAFF.

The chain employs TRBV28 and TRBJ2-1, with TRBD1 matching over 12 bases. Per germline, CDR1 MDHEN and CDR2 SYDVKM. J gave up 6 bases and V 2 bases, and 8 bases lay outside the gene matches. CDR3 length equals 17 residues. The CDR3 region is CASSLLIRDRGLNEQFF. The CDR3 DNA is TGTGCCAGCAGTTTACTCATCCGGGACAGGGGGCTCAATGAGCAGTTCTTC. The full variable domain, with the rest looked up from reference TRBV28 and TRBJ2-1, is DVKVTQSSRYLVKRTGEKVFLECVQDMDHENMFWYRQDPGLGLRLIYFSYDVKMKEKGDIPEGYSVSREKKERFSLILESASTNQTSMYLCASSLLIRDRGLNEQFFGPGTRLTVL.

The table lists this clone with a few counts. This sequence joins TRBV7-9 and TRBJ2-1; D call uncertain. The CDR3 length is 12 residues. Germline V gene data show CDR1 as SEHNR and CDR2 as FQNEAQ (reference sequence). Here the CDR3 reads CSTHSPGFGQFF. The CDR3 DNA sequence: TGTTCCACCCACTCCCCCGGGTTTGGGCAGTTCTTC.

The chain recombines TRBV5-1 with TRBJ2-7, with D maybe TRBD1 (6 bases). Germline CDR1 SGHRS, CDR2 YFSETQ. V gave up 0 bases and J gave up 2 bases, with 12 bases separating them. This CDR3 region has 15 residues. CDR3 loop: CASSLDRQAAYEQYF. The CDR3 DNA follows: TGCGCCAGCAGCTTGGATCGACAGGCAGCCTACGAGCAGTACTTC.

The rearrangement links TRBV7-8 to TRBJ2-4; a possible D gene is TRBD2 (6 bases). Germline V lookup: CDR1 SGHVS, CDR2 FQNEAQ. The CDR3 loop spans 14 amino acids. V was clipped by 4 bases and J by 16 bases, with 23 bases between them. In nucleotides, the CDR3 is TGTGCCAGCAGCTCATCGAGGGACTCGCGGGCCCAATACTTC. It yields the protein CASSSSRDSRAQYF. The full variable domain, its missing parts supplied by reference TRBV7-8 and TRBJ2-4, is GAGVSQSPRYKVAKRGQDVALRCDPISGHVSLFWYQQALGQGPEFLTYFQNEAQLDKSGLPSDRFFAERPEGSVSTLKIQRTQQEDSAVYLCASSSSRDSRAQYFGAGTRLSVL.

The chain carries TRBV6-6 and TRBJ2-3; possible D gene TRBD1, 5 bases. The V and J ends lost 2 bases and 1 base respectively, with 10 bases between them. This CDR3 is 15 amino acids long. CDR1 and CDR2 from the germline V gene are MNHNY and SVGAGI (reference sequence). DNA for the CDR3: TGTGCCAGCAGTTACACAGGTACCCGCACAGATACGCAGTATTTT. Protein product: CASSYTGTRTDTQYF.

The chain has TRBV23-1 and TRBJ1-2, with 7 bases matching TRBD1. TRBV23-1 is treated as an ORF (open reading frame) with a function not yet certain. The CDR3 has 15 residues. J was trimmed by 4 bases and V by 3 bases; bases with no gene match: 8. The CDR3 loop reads CASSHHTGVAYGYTF. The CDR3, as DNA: TGCGCCAGCAGTCATCATACAGGGGTGGCCTATGGCTACACCTTC.

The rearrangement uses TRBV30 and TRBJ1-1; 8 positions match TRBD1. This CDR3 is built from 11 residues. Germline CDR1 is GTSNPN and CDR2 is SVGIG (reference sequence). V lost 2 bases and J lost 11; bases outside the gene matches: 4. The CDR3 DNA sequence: TGTGCCTGGAGTCCACAGGGGGTGGCTTTCTTT. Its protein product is CAWSPQGVAFF.

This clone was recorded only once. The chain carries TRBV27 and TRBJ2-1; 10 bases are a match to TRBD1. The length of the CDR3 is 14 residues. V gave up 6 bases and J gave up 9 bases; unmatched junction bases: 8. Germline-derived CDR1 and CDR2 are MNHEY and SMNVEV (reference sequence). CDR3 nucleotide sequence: TGTGCCAGCAGAAGACAGGGGGCGGTTGGTGAGCAGTTCTTC. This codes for CASRRQGAVGEQFF.

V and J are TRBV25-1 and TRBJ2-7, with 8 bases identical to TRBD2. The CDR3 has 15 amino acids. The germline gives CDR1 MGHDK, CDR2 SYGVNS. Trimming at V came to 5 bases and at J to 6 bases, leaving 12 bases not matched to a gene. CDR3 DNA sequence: TGTGCCAGCAGTCTCGAGGGCGGGAGGCCCTCCGAGCAGTACTTC. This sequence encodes CASSLEGGRPSEQYF.

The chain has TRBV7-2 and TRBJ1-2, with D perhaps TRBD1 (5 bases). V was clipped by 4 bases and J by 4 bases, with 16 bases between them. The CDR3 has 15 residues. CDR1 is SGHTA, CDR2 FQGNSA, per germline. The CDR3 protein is CASSSEAGWVYGYTF. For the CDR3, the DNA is TGTGCCAGCAGCTCCGAGGCAGGGTGGGTCTATGGCTACACCTTC.

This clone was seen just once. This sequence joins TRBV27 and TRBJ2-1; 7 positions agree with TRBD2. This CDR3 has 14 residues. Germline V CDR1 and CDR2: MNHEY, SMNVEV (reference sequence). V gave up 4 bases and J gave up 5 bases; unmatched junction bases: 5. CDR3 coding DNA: TGTGCCAGCAGTTCGTCTAGCGGTAACAATGAGCAGTTCTTC. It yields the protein CASSSSSGNNEQFF.

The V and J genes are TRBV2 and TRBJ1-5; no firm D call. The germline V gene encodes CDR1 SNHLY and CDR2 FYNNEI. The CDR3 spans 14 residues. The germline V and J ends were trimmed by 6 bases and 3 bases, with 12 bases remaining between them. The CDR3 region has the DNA TGTGCCAGCAGCAGCCCAGGTCTCAATCAGCCCCAGCATTTT. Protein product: CASSSPGLNQPQHF.